This entry features one T cell receptor beta chain sequence. Authors' methods: Nucleated cell number was recorded as an estimate derived from reference gene primer amplification. This table comes from immunoSEQ multiplex PCR, and its TCRdb copy is limited to in-frame clones, with some not included. V, J and clone size derive from that table, while D and trimming were established from the DNA sequence. The table shows 150,000 or so clones, with over 75% occurring only once. With 3 bases clipped from V and 6 bases from J, the junction kept 9 bases outside the gene matches. Germline loops: CDR1 MNHEY, CDR2 SVGAGI. The CDR3 extends over 15 amino acids. This sample was included in a study of blood T cell repertoires in COVID-19.

The sequence was collected from a human donor in a cohort sampled during active COVID-19. The rearrangement links TRBV6-5 to TRBJ2-7; the match to TRBD1 covers 9 bases. Sequenced: peripheral blood. The CDR3 DNA reads TGTGCCAGCAGTTATGGAGGGACAGGGTTATTCGAGCAGTACTTC. Translating it yields CASSYGGTGLFEQYF.